This T cell receptor beta chain is from a study of T cell changes during pregnancy in multiple sclerosis. CDR1 and CDR2 (germline): SGHVS, FQNEAQ. The CDR3 sequence is 15 residues long. Trimming cost V 4 bases and J 4 bases; bases outside gene matches: 7. The table came from immunoSEQ multiplex PCR; TCRdb's copy has only in-frame clones and leaves some out. The repertoire holds about 72,000 clones, with 91% as singletons. The sequencing here drew on peripheral blood, taken in the third trimester of pregnancy. The receptor's source is a female donor in good health, enrolled as a control in a pregnancy study. V usage is TRBV7-8 and J usage is TRBJ1-5, with 7 nucleotides matching TRBD1. As DNA, the CDR3 is TGTGCCAGCAGCTCCCGGGACAGCCCTAATCAGCCCCAGCATTTT. Translating gives CASSSRDSPNQPQHF. Full variable domain (remainder filled in from reference TRBV7-8 and TRBJ1-5): GAGVSQSPRYKVAKRGQDVALRCDPISGHVSLFWYQQALGQGPEFLTYFQNEAQLDKSGLPSDRFFAERPEGSVSTLKIQRTQQEDSAVYLCASSSRDSPNQPQHFGDGTRLSIL.